This record looks at one TCR beta chain sequence and its context. Its binding antigen is unknown. No base-level quality is on record; no much larger clone is a single base apart. V lost 5 bases and J lost 5 bases, and the count of bases not matched to a germline gene is 5. The CDR3 holds 14 amino acids from the cysteine to the phenylalanine. Only the CDR3 portion is preserved as DNA: 42 bases, with reading frame beginning at the first base. The CDR1 and CDR2 encoded by the germline V gene are SGHTA and FQGNSA. All donors were healthy Caucasians. The twin cohort consisted of three pairs of female monozygotic twins, all aged about 18 to 29 years. Peripheral blood mononuclear cells were used as the source from which RNA for TCR libraries was isolated. The data were obtained in a study of identical twins (dated by TCRdb to between 2015 and 2016). For the wider study: To test whether fetal clonotypes persist, the study used deep sequencing on TCR alpha and beta repertoires from monozygotic twins, unrelated adults of various ages, and cord blood. To rule out contamination, the twin experiments were replicated at different times with different library preparation protocols.

The research as a whole found: Invariant T cells such as MAIT and iNKT could partly confound zero-insertion analyses, although diverse VJ usage argued against such confounding for most clonotypes. In beta out-of-frame sequences, excess twin sharing was weaker, because having fewer shared sequences lowered the signal-to-noise ratio. Abundant cord blood beta clonotypes had fewer insertions, young adult naive repertoires showed a similar but weaker trend, and memory repertoires showed no such trend. In monozygotic twins, out-of-frame TCR alpha sharing was systematically underestimated by recombination models, although the models agreed with sharing between unrelated individuals. Because the same donors could not be followed over many years, the conclusions relied on cross-sectional statistical analysis. Out-of-frame TCR alpha sequences shared between twins showed an excess of low generation-probability sequences compared with coincidental sharing between unrelated individuals.

Receptor amplification or capture employed 5' RACE. The sequencing machine was an Illumina HiSeq 2000. Template switching introduced a universal primer binding site; the final cDNA contained a unique molecular identifier, enabling accurate counting of TCR cDNA molecules. Specific primers in the conserved constant-segment region were used to synthesize first-strand cDNA for the TCR alpha and beta chains. To control for contamination, each cDNA library was double barcoded with a SMART-Mk sample barcode plus Illumina barcodes. Two successive PCR steps introduced TruSeq adapter sequences along with Illumina sample barcodes. The Illumina HiSeq platform was used with custom primers to sequence TCR alpha and beta cDNA libraries. In the original analysis: MiGEC processed the raw reads to extract unique molecular identifiers, while MiXCR was used to determine the CDR3 positions. For each individual, recombination models were inferred using an EM algorithm with the repgenHMM and IGoR tools. Shared clonotype analysis was performed with the tcR package in R, normalizing sharing by the product of cloneset sizes. To study raw recombination without the effects of thymic and clonal selection, out-of-frame nonproductive sequences were analyzed. The public reads were reanalyzed by TCRdb: fastp trimming at Q25, MiXCR alignment, in-frame beta chains only. Each entry is one CDR3 protein sequence, shown with its most common DNA and genes. These V and J calls are TCRdb output, not the study's own analysis. The sample profile shows around 690,000 distinct CDR3 sequences; about 20% of them were found once. The ten largest clones represent over 4% of the sample.

These data were also filed under a second study, of T cells expressing NK-cell markers. From the second report: Three sorted T-cell subsets (CD3+CD56+NKG2C+, CD3+CD56+NKG2C- and CD3+CD56-NKG2C+) from about 8 donors had their TCR beta-chain repertoires profiled. Among the eight sequenced donors, only one was HCMV-seronegative, while the other seven were HCMV-seropositive. To restrict sorting to alphabetaTCR-expressing T cells, an anti-gammadeltaTCR antibody was added in several experiments. In several donors, the dominant CD3+CD56+NKG2C+ clonotypes were found to rank among the top 10 CD8+ clonotypes and to make up about 1.0-7.5% of CD8+ T cells. Those dominant clonotypes were again the most abundant among CD3+CD56-NKG2C+ cells in a few donors, at about 25-65%. Whether the expanded NKG2C-expressing T cell clones were specific for HCMV antigens was left unclear. Randomly selected healthy volunteers, three men and five women, were used as the eight sequenced donors. A commercial ELISA kit detecting HCMV-specific IgG in serum was used to determine HCMV serostatus. For five to seven donors, bulk peripheral blood T-cell repertoires were also sequenced from unsorted PBMC. MIGEC handled demultiplexing of the reads and grouping by UMI, while MiTCR was used to assemble and quantify clonotypes. Only TCR cDNA sequences supported by at least two reads were kept to exclude erroneous sequences. Downstream repertoire analysis used the tcR package, and clonotypes were matched across fractions by CDR3 nucleotide sequence plus V segment. Antigen specificity was annotated against VDJdb with VDJmatch, allowing one amino acid substitution in CDR3.

This receptor was taken from a woman younger than 30 in good health. The specimen sequenced was PBMCs. The chain links TRBV7-2 with TRBJ2-2; TRBD1 agrees with 7 junctional bases. The CDR3 reads as follows: CASSHYRGTGELFF. The bases read TGTGCCAGCAGCCACTACAGGGGTACCGGGGAGCTGTTTTTT.